This T cell receptor beta chain was captured in a study of human T cells and chemical hapten exposure. Study overall: The patient population, which was mostly female, had alopecia areata, totalis or universalis.

TCRdb re-called the RACE reads with MiXCR, one entry per CDR3 protein. The sample holds roughly 380,000 distinct CDR3 sequences; over 6% are singletons and the top ten take more than 5.5%. This clonotype was found many times. Its specificity is unknown. The CDR3 runs to 13 residues. V was shortened by 10 bases and J by 4 bases, with 16 bases between the two germline ends. Study observations and caveats: Expanded TCRs clustered into significantly more large CDR3 similarity groups than controls, the analysis revealed. TCRs exceeding a frequency of 1 in 1000 stayed unchanged under DPC sensitization. As patch test score rose, PT1 expanded TCR counts tended to rise as well.

Time point of the sample: patch test 2, 6 weeks after DPC sensitization. Treatment denoted: therapeutic diphenylcyclopropenone sensitization with weekly scalp DPC. The rearrangement uses TRBV12-3 or TRBV12-4 and TRBJ1-1; D may be TRBD1 (6 bases). This specimen was whole blood, taken in connection with sensitization to the hapten diphenylcyclopropenone (DPC). This TCR came from a woman aged 18 to 35 with alopecia areata. Some clones in this sample may be carry-over from other donors' samples. CDR3 loop: CATWGRGATEAFF. The CDR3 DNA follows: TGTGCCACATGGGGGCGCGGGGCCACTGAAGCTTTCTTT.